The 24 T cell receptor beta chains in this list originate from one sample, sequenced in a study of response to subunit inactivated influenza vaccine. Via MiXCR, TCRdb re-called the RT-PCR reads, giving one row per CDR3 protein. The sample lists more than 550,000 distinct CDR3 sequences, roughly 10% occurring once. A further study also used this sample, focusing on T cells expressing NK-cell markers. This second study says: TCR beta libraries carry UMIs added by 5'RACE template switching.

Specimen: PBMCs from blood, collected on the day of vaccination. The source is a man in his forties or fifties who received an inactivated influenza vaccine.

A few counts support this clonotype. V is TRBV15 and J is TRBJ2-7, with TRBD1 matching 10 bases. Unmatched junction bases numbered 12, after V lost 0 bases and J lost 4 bases. CDR3 size: 18 residues. The germline gives CDR1 LNHNV, CDR2 YYDKDF (reference sequence). CDR3 DNA sequence: TGTGCCACCAGCAGAGACCAACCTTGGGACAGGGGAAAGTACGAGCAGTACTTC. It is translated as CATSRDQPWDRGKYEQYF.

The rearrangement joins TRBV7-2 to TRBJ2-2; 13 nucleotides line up with TRBD2. Germline loops: CDR1 SGHTA, CDR2 FQGNSA. V dropped 5 bases and J dropped 0; count of bases not matched to a gene: 3. CDR3 length equals 17 residues. The CDR3 nucleotides are TGTGCCAGCAGCCGGACTAGCGGGGGACCGAACACCGGGGAGCTGTTTTTT. Translating it yields CASSRTSGGPNTGELFF.

This clonotype has more than one count but fewer than ten. The V and J genes are TRBV20-1 and TRBJ2-7, with D perhaps matching TRBD2 (6 bases). Deletions cut 0 bases from V and 2 bases from J, with 11 bases between. Germline loops: CDR1 DFQATT, CDR2 SNEGSKA (reference sequence). The CDR3 length is 14 residues. The CDR3 DNA sequence: TGCAGTGCTAGAGAGGGGGGAAATCCCTACGAGCAGTACTTC. It encodes CSAREGGNPYEQYF.

In this sample, this clonotype turned up many times. J is TRBJ1-1 and V is TRBV15, with 7 positions matching TRBD1. The CDR3 covers 16 residues. Losses at the gene ends were 5 bases for V and 0 bases for J; bases not matched to a gene: 9. CDR1 is LNHNV and CDR2 is YYDKDF in the germline V gene (reference sequence). For the CDR3, the DNA is TGTGCCACCAGCTACAGGACAGGTGGCCTGAACACTGAAGCTTTCTTT. Translated: CATSYRTGGLNTEAFF.

The chain employs TRBV15 and TRBJ2-5, with no clear D. Germline values: CDR1 LNHNV, CDR2 YYDKDF (reference sequence). The germline V and J ends were trimmed by 0 bases and 3 bases, with 11 bases remaining between them. The CDR3 has 15 amino acids. The CDR3 is CATSRDLTEKETQYF. In DNA form, the CDR3 reads TGTGCCACCAGCAGAGACTTGACGGAAAAAGAGACCCAGTACTTC.

This chain joins TRBV9 and TRBJ2-2, with D possibly being TRBD1 (6 bases). CDR3 length: 16 residues. Germline assignment: CDR1 SGDLS and CDR2 YYNGEE. The V gene lost 1 base and the J gene lost 5 bases, with 15 bases spanning the gap. CDR3 coding DNA: TGTGCCAGCAGCGTATGGAGCTGGGGGCAGACCGGGGAGCTGTTTTTT. It codes for CASSVWSWGQTGELFF.

The chain recombines TRBV5-1 with TRBJ2-5, with 8 bases matching TRBD2. Looked up from germline, CDR1 is SGHRS and CDR2 is YFSETQ. The CDR3 contains 17 residues. The ends lost 4 bases at V and 2 bases at J; junction bases unmatched: 13. The CDR3 protein is CASSKTPGTSEQETQYF. CDR3 DNA: TGCGCCAGCAGCAAAACTCCCGGGACTAGTGAGCAAGAGACCCAGTACTTC.

The rearrangement joins TRBV5-1 to TRBJ2-3; 9 bases match TRBD1. Losses at the gene ends were 4 bases for V and 7 bases for J; bases not matched to a gene: 10. The CDR3 loop spans 15 amino acids. CDR1 SGHRS and CDR2 YFSETQ come from the germline V gene. The CDR3 region has the DNA TGCGCCAGCAGCCCCCGGACAGGGGAGGGGAATACGCAGTATTTT. The encoded protein is CASSPRTGEGNTQYF.

This chain connects TRBV28 to TRBJ2-7; TRBD1 aligns across 8 bases. Unmatched junction bases numbered 12, after V lost 6 bases and J lost 2 bases. CDR3 length: 16 residues. Per germline, CDR1 MDHEN and CDR2 SYDVKM. The CDR3: CASSSSGGSLAYEQYF. The CDR3 nucleotides are TGTGCCAGCAGCTCATCAGGGGGCTCGCTGGCCTACGAGCAGTACTTC.

This clonotype showed up just a few times. This chain links TRBV12-3 or TRBV12-4 with TRBJ2-1; 9 positions agree with TRBD1. CDR3 length: 17 amino acids. V lost 2 bases and J lost 4; bases outside the gene matches: 9. Here the CDR3 reads CASSLQDRGSLYNEQFF. CDR3 bases: TGTGCCAGCAGTTTACAGGACAGGGGCTCTCTTTACAATGAGCAGTTCTTC.

This clonotype was observed a few times. This chain links TRBV7-9 with TRBJ2-2, with 12 positions matching TRBD2. Germline V gene lookup returns CDR1 SEHNR and CDR2 FQNEAQ (reference sequence). V trimming: 4 bases; J trimming: 2 bases; junction bases outside the gene matches: 5. The CDR3 covers 17 residues. CDR3 residues: CASSSGLAGHNTGELFF. CDR3 DNA sequence: TGTGCCAGCAGCTCCGGACTAGCGGGGCACAACACCGGGGAGCTGTTTTTT.

This clonotype came up a few times. DNA of the CDR3: TGCAGCGGGATCCTCCTAAGGGTGGGCCAGCCCCAGCATTTT. Protein: CSGILLRVGQPQHF. This chain connects TRBV20-1 to TRBJ1-5, with D uncertain. The germline gives CDR1 DFQATT, CDR2 SNEGSKA (reference sequence). CDR3 length equals 14 residues.

This clonotype appeared a few times. The CDR3 sequence is CASSLGVRDTQYF. As DNA, the CDR3 is TGTGCCAGCAGCCTCGGGGTTCGGGATACGCAGTATTTT. This rearrangement joins TRBV7-2 to TRBJ2-3; D might be TRBD2 (5 bases). This CDR3 has 13 amino acids. Trimming pared 5 bases from V and 6 bases from J, leaving 12 bases between. Germline CDR1 reads SGHTA; CDR2 reads FQGNSA.

This clonotype has just a few counts. The chain couples TRBV7-2 to TRBJ2-7; 10 bases are shared with TRBD2. Germline V gene data show CDR1 as SGHTA and CDR2 as FQGNSA. Trimming took 5 bases from V and 3 from J; bases not matched to a gene: 7. The CDR3 extends over 15 amino acids. Here the CDR3 reads CASSALAGEHYEQYF. In nucleotides, the CDR3 is TGTGCCAGCAGCGCGCTAGCGGGGGAACACTACGAGCAGTACTTC.

This clonotype was recorded at least ten times. The chain carries TRBV20-1 and TRBJ1-2; D gene uncertain. This CDR3 comprises 12 residues. Germline-derived CDR1 and CDR2 are DFQATT and SNEGSKA (reference sequence). Between the trimmed V and J ends, which lost 6 bases and 1 base, there was a span of 9 bases. As DNA, the CDR3 is TGCAGTGCGAGACATTTTAACTATGGCTACACCTTC. Translated, it gives CSARHFNYGYTF.

This clonotype appeared many times. The chain links TRBV6-2 or TRBV6-3 to TRBJ2-3, with 9 bases aligning to TRBD2. This CDR3 comprises 15 residues. With 2 bases clipped from V and 0 bases from J, the junction kept 0 bases outside the gene matches. Germline V gives CDR1 MNHEY, CDR2 SVGEGT. The CDR3, as DNA: TGTGCCAGCAGTTACGGGACTAGCAGCACAGATACGCAGTATTTT. This codes for CASSYGTSSTDTQYF.

The table lists this clonotype with a few counts. V gene TRBV7-9 combines with J gene TRBJ2-3; no firm D call. V dropped 1 base and J dropped 4 bases, with 9 bases sitting between them. The germline CDR1 and CDR2 sequences are SEHNR and FQNEAQ (reference sequence). The CDR3 extends over 14 amino acids. CDR3 in DNA: TGTGCCAGCAGCTTAGGGGCTAGAGCAGATACGCAGTATTTT. Residues: CASSLGARADTQYF.

This clonotype was recorded a few times. The V and J genes are TRBV12-3 or TRBV12-4 and TRBJ2-1; the match to TRBD2 covers 8 bases. Losses at the gene ends were 6 bases for V and 3 bases for J; bases not matched to a gene: 16. The CDR3 contains 18 residues. The CDR3 reads CASRNLVGGGPLYNEQFF. CDR3 nucleotides: TGTGCCAGCAGAAACCTCGTTGGCGGGGGGCCTCTCTACAATGAGCAGTTCTTC.

The DNA of the CDR3 is TGTGCCAGCAGCATAACAGGGACGAATGAAAAACTGTTTTTT. Translation gives CASSITGTNEKLFF. The J gene is TRBJ1-4, the V gene TRBV7-2; D is perhaps TRBD1 (6 bases). Per the germline V gene, CDR1 is SGHTA and CDR2 is FQGNSA. Trimming took off 5 bases at V and 5 bases at J, with 12 bases between the two ends. The CDR3 loop spans 14 amino acids.

The chain is built from TRBV28 and TRBJ2-1; TRBD2 aligns across 13 bases. The CDR3 has 16 amino acids. V shed 6 bases and J 5 bases; nucleotides not matched to a gene: 7. Germline V gene lookup returns CDR1 MDHEN and CDR2 SYDVKM. CDR3 residues: CASSTSGRAFDNEQFF. CDR3 coding DNA: TGTGCCAGCAGCACTAGCGGGAGGGCTTTCGACAATGAGCAGTTCTTC.

There are a few counts of this clonotype. The V call is TRBV29-1, the J call TRBJ2-7; TRBD1 aligns across 11 bases. The ends lost 6 bases at V and 7 bases at J; junction bases unmatched: 5. Germline assignment: CDR1 SQVTM and CDR2 ANQGSEA. CDR3 length: 12 amino acids. The CDR3, as DNA: TGCAGCGTGGCGGACAGGGGGCTTGAGCAGTACTTC. Amino acid sequence: CSVADRGLEQYF.

This chain connects TRBV11-3 to TRBJ2-3; D remains unclear. CDR3 size: 12 residues. Germline-derived CDR1 and CDR2 are SGHNT and YENEEA. V gave up 8 bases and J gave up 5 bases, with 11 bases separating them. The CDR3 DNA sequence: TGTGCCAGCGCCGCCCCGGGAGATACGCAGTATTTT. Translated, it gives CASAAPGDTQYF.

This clonotype has only a few counts. The rearrangement links TRBV7-9 to TRBJ1-2, with D possibly being TRBD1 (6 bases). There are 13 residues in the CDR3. CDR1 SEHNR and CDR2 FQNEAQ come from the germline V gene (reference sequence). V lost 7 bases, J lost 4 bases, and 13 bases lay in between. The CDR3 DNA follows: TGTGCCAGCACAATAGACAGGACCTATGGCTACACCTTC. Amino acids: CASTIDRTYGYTF. The full variable domain, in which reference TRBV7-9 and TRBJ1-2 provide the parts outside the CDR3, is DTGVSQNPRHKITKRGQNVTFRCDPISEHNRLYWYRQTLGQGPEFLTYFQNEAQLEKSRLLSDRFSAERPKGSFSTLEIQRTEQGDSAMYLCASTIDRTYGYTFGSGTRLTVV.

This clonotype was recorded at least ten times. This chain uses TRBV5-1 with TRBJ2-3, with D possibly being TRBD2 (5 bases). The CDR3 contains 16 residues. Germline V gene sequence: CDR1 SGHRS, CDR2 YFSETQ. V lost 0 bases to trimming and J lost 5 bases, with 16 bases between them. The CDR3 is CASSLDRTGMGDTQYF. The CDR3 DNA is TGCGCCAGCAGCTTGGATAGGACGGGGATGGGAGATACGCAGTATTTT.